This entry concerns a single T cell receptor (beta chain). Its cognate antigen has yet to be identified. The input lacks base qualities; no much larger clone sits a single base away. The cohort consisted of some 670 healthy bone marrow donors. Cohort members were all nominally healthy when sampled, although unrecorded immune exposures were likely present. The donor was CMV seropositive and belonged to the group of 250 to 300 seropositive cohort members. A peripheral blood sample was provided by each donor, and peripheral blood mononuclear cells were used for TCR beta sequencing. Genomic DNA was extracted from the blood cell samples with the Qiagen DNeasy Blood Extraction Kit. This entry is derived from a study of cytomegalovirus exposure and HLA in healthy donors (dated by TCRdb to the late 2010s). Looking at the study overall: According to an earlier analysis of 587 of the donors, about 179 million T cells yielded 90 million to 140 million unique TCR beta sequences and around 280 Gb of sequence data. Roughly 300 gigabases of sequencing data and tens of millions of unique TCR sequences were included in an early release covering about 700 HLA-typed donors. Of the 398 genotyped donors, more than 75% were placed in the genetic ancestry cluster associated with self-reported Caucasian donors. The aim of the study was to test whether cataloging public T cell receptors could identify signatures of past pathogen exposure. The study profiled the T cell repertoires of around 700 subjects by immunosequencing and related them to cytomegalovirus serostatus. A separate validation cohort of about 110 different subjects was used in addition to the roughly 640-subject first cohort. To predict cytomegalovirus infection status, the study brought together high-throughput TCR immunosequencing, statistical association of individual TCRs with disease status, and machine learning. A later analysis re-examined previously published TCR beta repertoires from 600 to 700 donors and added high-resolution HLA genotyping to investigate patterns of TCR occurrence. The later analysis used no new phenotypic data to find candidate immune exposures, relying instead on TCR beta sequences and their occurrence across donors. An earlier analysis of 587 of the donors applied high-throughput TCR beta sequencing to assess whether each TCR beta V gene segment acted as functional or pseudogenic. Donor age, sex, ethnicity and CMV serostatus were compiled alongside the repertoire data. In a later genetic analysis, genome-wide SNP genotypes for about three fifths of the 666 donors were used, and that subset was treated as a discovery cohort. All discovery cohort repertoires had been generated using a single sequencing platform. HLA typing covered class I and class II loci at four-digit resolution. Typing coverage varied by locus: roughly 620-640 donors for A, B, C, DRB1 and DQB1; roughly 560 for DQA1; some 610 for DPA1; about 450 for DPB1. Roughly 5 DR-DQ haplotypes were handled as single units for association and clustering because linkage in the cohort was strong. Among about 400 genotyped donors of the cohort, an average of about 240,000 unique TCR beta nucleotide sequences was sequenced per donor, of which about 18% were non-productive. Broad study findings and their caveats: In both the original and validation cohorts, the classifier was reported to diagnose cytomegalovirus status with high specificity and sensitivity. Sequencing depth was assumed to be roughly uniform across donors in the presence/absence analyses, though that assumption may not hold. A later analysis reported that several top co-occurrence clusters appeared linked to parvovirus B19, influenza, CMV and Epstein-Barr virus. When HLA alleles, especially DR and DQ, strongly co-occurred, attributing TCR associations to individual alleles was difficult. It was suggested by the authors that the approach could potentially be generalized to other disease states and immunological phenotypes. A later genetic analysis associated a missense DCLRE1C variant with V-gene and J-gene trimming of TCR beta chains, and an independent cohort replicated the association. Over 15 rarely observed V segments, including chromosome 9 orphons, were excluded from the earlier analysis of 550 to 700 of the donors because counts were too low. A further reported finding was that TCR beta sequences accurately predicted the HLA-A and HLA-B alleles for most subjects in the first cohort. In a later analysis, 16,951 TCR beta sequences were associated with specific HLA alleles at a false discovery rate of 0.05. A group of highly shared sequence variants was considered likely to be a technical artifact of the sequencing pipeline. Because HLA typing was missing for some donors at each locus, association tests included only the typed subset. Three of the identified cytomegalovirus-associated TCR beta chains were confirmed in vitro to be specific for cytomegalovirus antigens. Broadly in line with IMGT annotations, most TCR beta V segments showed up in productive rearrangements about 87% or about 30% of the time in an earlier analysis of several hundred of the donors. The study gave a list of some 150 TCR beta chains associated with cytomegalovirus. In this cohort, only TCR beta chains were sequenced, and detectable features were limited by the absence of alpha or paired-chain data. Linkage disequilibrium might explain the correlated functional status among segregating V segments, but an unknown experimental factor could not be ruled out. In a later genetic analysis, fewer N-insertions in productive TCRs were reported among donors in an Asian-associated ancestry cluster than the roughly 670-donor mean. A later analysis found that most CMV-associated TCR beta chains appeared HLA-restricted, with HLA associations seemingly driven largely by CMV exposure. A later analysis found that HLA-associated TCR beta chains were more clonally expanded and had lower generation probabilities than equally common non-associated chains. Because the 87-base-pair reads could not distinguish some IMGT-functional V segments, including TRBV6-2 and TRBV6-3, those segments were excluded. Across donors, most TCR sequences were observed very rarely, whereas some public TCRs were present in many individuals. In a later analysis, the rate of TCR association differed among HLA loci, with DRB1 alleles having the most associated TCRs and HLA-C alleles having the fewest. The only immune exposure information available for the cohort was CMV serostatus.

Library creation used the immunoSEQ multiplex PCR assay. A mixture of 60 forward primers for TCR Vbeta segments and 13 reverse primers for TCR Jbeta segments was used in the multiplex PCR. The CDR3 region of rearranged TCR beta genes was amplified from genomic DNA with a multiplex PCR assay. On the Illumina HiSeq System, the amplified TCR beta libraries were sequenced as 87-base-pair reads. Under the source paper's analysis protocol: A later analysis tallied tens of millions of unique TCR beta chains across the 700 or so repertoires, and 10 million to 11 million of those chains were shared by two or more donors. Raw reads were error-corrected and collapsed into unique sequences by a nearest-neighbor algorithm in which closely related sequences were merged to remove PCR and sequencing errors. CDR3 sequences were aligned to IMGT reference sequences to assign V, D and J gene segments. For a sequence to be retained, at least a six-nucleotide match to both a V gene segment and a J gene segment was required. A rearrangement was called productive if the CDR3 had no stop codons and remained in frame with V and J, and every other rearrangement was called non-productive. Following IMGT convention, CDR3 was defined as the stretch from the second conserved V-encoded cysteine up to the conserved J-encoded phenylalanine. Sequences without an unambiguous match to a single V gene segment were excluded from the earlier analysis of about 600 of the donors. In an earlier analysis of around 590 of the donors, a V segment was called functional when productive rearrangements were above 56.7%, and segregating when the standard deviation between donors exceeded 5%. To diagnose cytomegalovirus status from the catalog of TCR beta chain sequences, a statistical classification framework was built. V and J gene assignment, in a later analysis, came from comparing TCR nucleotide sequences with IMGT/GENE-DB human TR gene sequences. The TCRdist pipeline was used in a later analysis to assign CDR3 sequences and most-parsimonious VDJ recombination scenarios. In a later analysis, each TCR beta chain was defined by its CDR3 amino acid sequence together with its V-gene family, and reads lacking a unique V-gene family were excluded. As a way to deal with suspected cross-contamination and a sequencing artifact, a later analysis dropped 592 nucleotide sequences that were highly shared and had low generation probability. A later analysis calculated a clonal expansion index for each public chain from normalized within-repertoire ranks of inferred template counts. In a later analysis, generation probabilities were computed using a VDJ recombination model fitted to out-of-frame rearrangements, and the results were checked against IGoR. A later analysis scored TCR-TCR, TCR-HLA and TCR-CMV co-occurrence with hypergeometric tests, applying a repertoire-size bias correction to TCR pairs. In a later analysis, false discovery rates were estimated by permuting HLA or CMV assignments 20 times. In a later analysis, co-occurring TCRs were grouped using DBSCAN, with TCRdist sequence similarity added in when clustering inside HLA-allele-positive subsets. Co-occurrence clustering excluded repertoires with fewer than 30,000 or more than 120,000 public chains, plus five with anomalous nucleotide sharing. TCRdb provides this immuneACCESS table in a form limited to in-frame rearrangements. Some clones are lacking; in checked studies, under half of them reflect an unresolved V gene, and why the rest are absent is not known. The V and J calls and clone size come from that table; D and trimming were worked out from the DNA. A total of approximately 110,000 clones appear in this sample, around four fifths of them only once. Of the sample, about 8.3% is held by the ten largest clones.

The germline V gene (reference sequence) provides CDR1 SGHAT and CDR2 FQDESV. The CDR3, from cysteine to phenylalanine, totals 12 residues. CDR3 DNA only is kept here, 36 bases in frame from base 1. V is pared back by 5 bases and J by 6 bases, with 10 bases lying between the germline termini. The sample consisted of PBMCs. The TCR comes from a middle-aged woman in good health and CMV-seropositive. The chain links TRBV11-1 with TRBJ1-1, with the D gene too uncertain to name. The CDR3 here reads CASSLSSPEAFF. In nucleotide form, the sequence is TGTGCCAGCAGCCTGTCGTCCCCTGAAGCTTTCTTT.